This T cell receptor (beta chain) is drawn from a study of blood T cell repertoires in COVID-19. Study-level information: Acute-phase and convalescent COVID-19 samples originated in the United States, Italy and Spain. The cDNA or gDNA used as material had been derived from T cells, B-cell-depleted T cells, or PBMCs.

The V end lost 0 bases, the J end lost 5 bases, and 10 bases lay between the germline ends. The CDR3 length is 14 residues. Germline V lookup: CDR1 KGHSH, CDR2 LQKENI. TCRdb's copy holds only in-frame clones and misses some; the assay was immunoSEQ multiplex PCR. In the table there are 360,000 or so clones, more than 85% of which are singletons. The sample was PBMCs or T cells enriched from blood (not recorded which). V is TRBV18 and J is TRBJ1-2; no firm D call. The receptor comes from a woman aged 25-40 years who had recovered from COVID-19. CDR3 bases: TGTGCCAGCTCACCACCTAACGAGGAATATGGCTACACCTTC. It translates to CASSPPNEEYGYTF.